This TCR beta chain was found in a study of blood T cells in healthy people across ages. Sample-barcoded 5' priming and a J-beta primer mix drove a second PCR of about 6 to 12 cycles. Each CDR3 protein gets one entry after TCRdb re-called the 5' RACE reads with MiXCR. The sample comprises about 1.8 million distinct CDR3 sequences, just under 50% of which are singletons, and around 2.1% rests with the top ten. Germline V gene sequence: CDR1 SNHLY, CDR2 FYNNEI. CDR3 length equals 12 residues. V lost 4 bases to trimming and J lost 2 bases, with 4 bases between them. Per sample, no less than 5 micrograms of total RNA were extracted. At least ten counts were recorded for this clonotype.

The sequenced sample consisted of blood. This clonotype was sampled from a woman aged 40 to 50 in good health. The chain has TRBV2 and TRBJ2-3; D unclear. Here the CDR3 reads CASSANTDTQYF. CDR3 sequence (DNA): TGTGCCAGCAGTGCCAACACAGATACGCAGTATTTT. Drawing the rest from reference TRBV2 and TRBJ2-3, the complete variable domain is EPEVTQTPSHQVTQMGQEVILRCVPISNHLYFYWYRQILGQKVEFLVSFYNNEISEKSEIFDDQFSVERPDGSNFTLKIRSTKLEDSAMYFCASSANTDTQYFGPGTRLTVL.